The 20 T cell receptor beta chains presented below share a single source sample, sequenced in a study of T cells in Graves' hyperthyroidism and ophthalmopathy. TCR beta CDR3 region amplification was performed from RNA transcripts. HTBI primers were the set used in a first-round RT-PCR of the TCR CDR3. TCRdb ran MiXCR on the multiplex PCR reads and lists one entry per CDR3 protein. The sample includes about 640,000 distinct CDR3 sequences, less than 25% seen only once; the top ten take more than 30%. Material: blood. These receptors all stem from a man younger than 45 with Graves' ophthalmopathy.

In this sample, this clonotype turned up many times. The V and J genes are TRBV13 and TRBJ2-5; 7 bases fit TRBD2. The CDR3 is 15 residues long. In germline, CDR1 is PRHDT, CDR2 FYEKMQ (reference sequence). The V gene end was trimmed by 5 bases and the J gene end by 5 bases; junction bases not matched to a gene: 11. As DNA, the CDR3 is TGTGCCAGCAGCCCCCCCTCCGGGGGGTGGGAGACCCAGTACTTC. Protein: CASSPPSGGWETQYF.

This clonotype was detected a few times. The chain couples TRBV6-1 to TRBJ2-2, with 12 bases aligning to TRBD1. The germline V gene has CDR1 MNHNS and CDR2 SASEGT. The length of the CDR3 is 18 residues. V was pared by 0 bases and J by 5 bases, with 7 bases of the junction left unmatched. In DNA form, the CDR3 reads TGTGCCAGCAGTGAAGCGGAAGGGACAGGGGGCATTACCGGGGAGCTGTTTTTT. It specifies CASSEAEGTGGITGELFF.

The chain joins TRBV19 to TRBJ1-1, with a tentative D call TRBD1 (6 bases). V was shortened by 4 bases and J by 1 base, with 16 bases between the two germline ends. CDR1 is LNHDA and CDR2 is SQIVND in the germline V gene (reference sequence). The CDR3 loop spans 16 amino acids. CDR3 in DNA: TGTGCCAGTAGTACCCATCGCGGGGGACAGAACACTGAAGCTTTCTTT. Translated, it gives CASSTHRGGQNTEAFF.

There are a few counts of this clonotype. The CDR3 sequence is CASSDLAGAINIQYF. CDR3 DNA sequence: TGTGCCAGCAGTGACCTAGCGGGAGCTATAAACATTCAGTACTTC. The chain joins TRBV6-2 or TRBV6-3 to TRBJ2-4, with 10 bases matching TRBD2. CDR1 MNHEY and CDR2 SVGEGT come from the germline V gene. The junction had 7 bases not matched to a gene; V was cut back by 5 bases and J by 6 bases. This CDR3 has 15 residues.

V and J are TRBV27 and TRBJ2-7; D is possibly TRBD1 (5 bases). This CDR3 has 15 residues. The V and J ends lost 4 bases and 3 bases respectively, with 16 bases between them. The germline gives CDR1 MNHEY, CDR2 SMNVEV (reference sequence). Here the CDR3 reads CASSSRQGLGYEQYF. The DNA for the CDR3 is TGTGCCAGCAGTTCAAGGCAGGGTTTGGGCTACGAGCAGTACTTC.

The rearrangement links TRBV29-1 to TRBJ2-7; TRBD1 matches 7 bases. The CDR3 consists of 12 residues. Per the germline V gene, CDR1 is SQVTM and CDR2 is ANQGSEA. J lost 2 bases, V lost 7 bases, and 5 bases had no gene match. This CDR3 is CSAKQGTYEQYF. CDR3 DNA sequence: TGCAGCGCTAAACAGGGGACCTACGAGCAGTACTTC.

V gene TRBV6-5 combines with J gene TRBJ1-2, with D possibly being TRBD1 (5 bases). CDR3 length: 16 residues. Trimming left V 0 bases short and J 1 base short, with 12 bases between. The V gene's germline CDR1 is MNHEY and CDR2 SVGAGI. Written as DNA, the CDR3 is TGTGCCAGCAGTTACTCGTTCGGACACCTTAACTATGGCTACACCTTC. Amino acids: CASSYSFGHLNYGYTF.

This chain uses TRBV29-1 with TRBJ2-7; no firm D call. CDR3 length: 11 amino acids. Trimming shortened V by 6 bases and J by 4 bases, and 10 bases separated the two germline ends. Germline lookup yields CDR1 SQVTM and CDR2 ANQGSEA. This CDR3 is CSVVLGYEQYF. The CDR3 bases are TGCAGCGTAGTCTTGGGTTACGAGCAGTACTTC.

As concerns this clonotype: A much more abundant neighbour one base away suggests this may be a read error. CDR3 coding DNA: TGTGCCAGCACCCACGCGAACACCGGGGAGCTGTTTTTT. It yields the protein CASTHANTGELFF. The chain joins TRBV3-1 to TRBJ2-2; D uncertain. Per the germline V gene, CDR1 is LGHDT and CDR2 is YNNKEL (reference sequence). The ends were cut back, 7 bases at V and 0 bases at J, with 6 bases in the middle. The CDR3 is made up of 13 amino acids.

This clonotype was picked up many times. The gene calls are TRBV20-1 and TRBJ1-1; tentative D call: TRBD1 (6 bases). The germline gives CDR1 DFQATT, CDR2 SNEGSKA (reference sequence). This CDR3 contains 13 residues. V dropped 3 bases and J dropped 3 bases, with 11 bases sitting between them. Here the CDR3 reads CSASLGAHTEAFF. DNA for the CDR3: TGCAGTGCTAGTTTGGGGGCCCACACTGAAGCTTTCTTT.

In regard to this clonotype: Possible read error: a much larger clone is one base away. The DNA of the CDR3 is TGTGCCAGCAGTTTACCGGCCTACGAGCAGTACTTC. It encodes CASSLPAYEQYF. This chain uses TRBV7-2 with TRBJ2-7; D gene ambiguous. The CDR3 length is 12 residues. The V gene's germline CDR1 is SGHTA and CDR2 FQGNSA. V lost 6 bases, J lost 2 bases, and 8 bases lay in between.

CDR3 region: CASSLYPAGELFF. For the CDR3, the DNA is TGCGCCAGCAGCCTTTACCCCGCCGGGGAGCTGTTTTTT. The rearrangement links TRBV4-3 to TRBJ2-2; D not resolved. CDR3 length: 13 amino acids. Germline V lookup: CDR1 LGHNA, CDR2 YSLEER. The V and J ends lost 4 bases and 6 bases respectively, with 9 bases between them.

The chain joins TRBV7-9 to TRBJ2-5, with D perhaps TRBD1 (5 bases). Germline V CDR1 and CDR2: SEHNR, FQNEAQ (reference sequence). V was pared by 5 bases and J by 2 bases, with 21 bases between. This CDR3 has 17 amino acids. The CDR3 sequence: CASSQALGPTIQETQYF. The CDR3 DNA reads TGTGCCAGCAGCCAAGCCCTGGGGCCAACGATACAAGAGACCCAGTACTTC.

The chain is built from TRBV28 and TRBJ2-3; 8 bases match TRBD1. Germline V gene lookup returns CDR1 MDHEN and CDR2 SYDVKM. The length of the CDR3 is 16 residues. The ends lost 5 bases at V and 2 bases at J; junction bases unmatched: 9. CDR3 sequence: CASSAHQGAATDTQYF. Written as DNA, the CDR3 is TGTGCCAGCAGTGCCCACCAGGGGGCCGCCACAGATACGCAGTATTTT.

This rearrangement joins TRBV20-1 to TRBJ1-5, with a tentative D call TRBD1 (5 bases). The CDR3 contains 15 residues. CDR1 and CDR2 (germline): DFQATT, SNEGSKA (reference sequence). V lost 1 base and J 5 bases, leaving 15 bases between the germline ends. The chain's CDR3 is CSARAHGKGYQPQHF. CDR3 DNA sequence: TGCAGTGCTAGAGCCCACGGGAAGGGGTATCAGCCCCAGCATTTT.

The chain joins TRBV28 to TRBJ2-1; maybe TRBD2 (5 bases). Germline V CDR1 and CDR2: MDHEN, SYDVKM. The CDR3 loop spans 13 amino acids. V lost 7 bases, J lost 9 bases, and 16 bases lay in between. CDR3: CASTSGGEGEQFF. The CDR3 DNA is TGTGCCAGCACCTCGGGCGGTGAGGGTGAGCAGTTCTTC.

The chain couples TRBV7-2 to TRBJ2-5, with 9 nucleotides matching TRBD2. Looked up from germline, CDR1 is SGHTA and CDR2 is FQGNSA. The CDR3 consists of 13 residues. V shed 5 bases and J 9 bases; nucleotides not matched to a gene: 7. The CDR3 sequence is CASSPTSGQAQYF. CDR3 DNA: TGTGCCAGCAGCCCGACTAGCGGTCAGGCCCAGTACTTC.

The V gene is TRBV4-2, the J gene TRBJ1-1; D call uncertain. V lost 0 bases to trimming and J lost 5 bases, with 10 bases between them. Germline lookup yields CDR1 LGHNA and CDR2 YNFKEQ. The CDR3 runs 14 residues. In nucleotides, the CDR3 is TGTGCCAGCAGCCAAGAAAGAGGGAGGACTGAAGCTTTCTTT. It codes for CASSQERGRTEAFF.

This clonotype was found a few times. J is TRBJ2-7 and V is TRBV28, with TRBD1 matching 7 bases. In germline, CDR1 is MDHEN, CDR2 SYDVKM. The V and J ends lost 6 bases and 3 bases, in that order; junction bases with no gene match: 5. This CDR3 is built from 13 residues. CDR3 sequence (DNA): TGTGCCAGCAGACGGGGACAGTACTACGAGCAGTACTTC. Its protein product is CASRRGQYYEQYF.

The chain is built from TRBV20-1 and TRBJ1-1; D is possibly TRBD1 (5 bases). Trimming removed 7 bases at V and 1 base at J, with 16 bases between. The length of the CDR3 is 14 residues. CDR1 and CDR2 (germline): DFQATT, SNEGSKA (reference sequence). The CDR3 protein is CSEFSGGGNTEAFF. The DNA for the CDR3 is TGCAGTGAATTCAGCGGGGGGGGGAACACTGAAGCTTTCTTT.